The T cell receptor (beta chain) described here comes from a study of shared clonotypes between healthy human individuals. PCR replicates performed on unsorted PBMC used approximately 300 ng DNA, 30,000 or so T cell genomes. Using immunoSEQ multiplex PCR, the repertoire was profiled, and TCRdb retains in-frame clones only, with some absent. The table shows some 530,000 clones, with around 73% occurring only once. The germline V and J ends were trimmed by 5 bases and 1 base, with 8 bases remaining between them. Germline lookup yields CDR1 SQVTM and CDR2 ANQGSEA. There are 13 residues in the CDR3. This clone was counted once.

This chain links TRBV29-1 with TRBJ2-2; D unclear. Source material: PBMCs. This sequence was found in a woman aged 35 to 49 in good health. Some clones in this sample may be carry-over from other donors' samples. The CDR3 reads CSVRSQNTGELFF. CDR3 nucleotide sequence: TGCAGCGTTAGGTCACAGAACACCGGGGAGCTGTTTTTT.